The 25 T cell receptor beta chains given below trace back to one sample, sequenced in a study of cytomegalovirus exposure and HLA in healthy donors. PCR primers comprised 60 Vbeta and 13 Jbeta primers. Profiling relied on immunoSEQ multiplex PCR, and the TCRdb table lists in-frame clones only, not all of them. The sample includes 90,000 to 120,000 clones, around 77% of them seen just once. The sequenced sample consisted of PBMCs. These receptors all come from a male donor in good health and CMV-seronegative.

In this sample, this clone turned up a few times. The CDR3 nucleotides read TGTGCCAGCAGTTCGGCCGGGGAAGTCACTGAAGCTTTCTTT. Its translation: CASSSAGEVTEAFF. The chain recombines TRBV27 with TRBJ1-1; D is unclear. Germline CDR1 MNHEY, CDR2 SMNVEV (reference sequence). This CDR3 spans 14 amino acids. The V gene lost 4 bases and the J gene lost 4 bases, with 13 bases spanning the gap.

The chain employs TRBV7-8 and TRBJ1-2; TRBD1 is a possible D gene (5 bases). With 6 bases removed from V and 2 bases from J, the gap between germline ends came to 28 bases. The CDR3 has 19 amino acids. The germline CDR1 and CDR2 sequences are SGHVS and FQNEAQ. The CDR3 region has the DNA TGTGCCAGCAGTTCCGGGGGTGGGCAGGGATCGAAGGGAAACTATGGCTACACCTTC. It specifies CASSSGGGQGSKGNYGYTF.

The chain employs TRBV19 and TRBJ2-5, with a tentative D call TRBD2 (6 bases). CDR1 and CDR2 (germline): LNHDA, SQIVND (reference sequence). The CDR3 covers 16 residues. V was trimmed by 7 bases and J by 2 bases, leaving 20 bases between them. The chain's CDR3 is CASNPGGTGWQETQYF. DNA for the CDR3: TGTGCCAGTAACCCTGGCGGGACGGGTTGGCAAGAGACCCAGTACTTC.

The CDR3 DNA reads as TGTGCCAGCACCCCGTCGGGGGATCGCTATGGCTACACCTTC. This encodes CASTPSGDRYGYTF. The rearrangement uses TRBV5-5 and TRBJ1-2; a possible D gene is TRBD1 (5 bases). The V gene lost 6 bases and the J gene lost 4 bases, with 16 bases spanning the gap. CDR1 is SGHKS and CDR2 is YYEKEE in the germline V gene (reference sequence). This CDR3 has 14 residues.

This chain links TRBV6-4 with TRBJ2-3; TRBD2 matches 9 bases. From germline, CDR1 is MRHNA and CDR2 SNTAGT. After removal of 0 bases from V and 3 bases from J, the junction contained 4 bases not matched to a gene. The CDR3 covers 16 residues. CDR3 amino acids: CASSDSAGGPTDTQYF. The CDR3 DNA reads TGTGCCAGCAGTGACTCTGCGGGAGGGCCGACAGATACGCAGTATTTT.

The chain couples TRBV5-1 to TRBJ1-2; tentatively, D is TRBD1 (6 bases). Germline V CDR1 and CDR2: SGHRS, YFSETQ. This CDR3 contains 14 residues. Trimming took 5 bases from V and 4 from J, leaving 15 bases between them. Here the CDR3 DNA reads TGCGCCAGCAGAGAAAGCGGGACACTCTATGGCTACACCTTC. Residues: CASRESGTLYGYTF.

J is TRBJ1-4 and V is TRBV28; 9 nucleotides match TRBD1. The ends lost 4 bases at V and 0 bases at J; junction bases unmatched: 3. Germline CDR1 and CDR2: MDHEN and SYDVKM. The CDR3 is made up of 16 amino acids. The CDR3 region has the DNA TGTGCCAGCAGTTCGGGGACAGGGACAACTAATGAAAAACTGTTTTTT. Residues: CASSSGTGTTNEKLFF. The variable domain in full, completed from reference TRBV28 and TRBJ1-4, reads DVKVTQSSRYLVKRTGEKVFLECVQDMDHENMFWYRQDPGLGLRLIYFSYDVKMKEKGDIPEGYSVSREKKERFSLILESASTNQTSMYLCASSSGTGTTNEKLFFGSGTQLSVL.

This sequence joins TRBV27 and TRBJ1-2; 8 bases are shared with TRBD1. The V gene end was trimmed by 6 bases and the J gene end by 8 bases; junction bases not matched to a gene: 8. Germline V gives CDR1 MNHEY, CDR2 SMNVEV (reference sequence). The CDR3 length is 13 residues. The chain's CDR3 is CASSSGQGTGYTF. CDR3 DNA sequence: TGTGCCAGCAGCTCCGGACAGGGTACCGGCTACACCTTC.

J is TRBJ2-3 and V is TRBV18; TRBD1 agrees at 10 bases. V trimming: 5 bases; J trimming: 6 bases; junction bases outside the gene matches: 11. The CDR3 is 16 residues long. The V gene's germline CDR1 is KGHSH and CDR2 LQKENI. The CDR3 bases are TGTGCCAGCTCATCAGGGACAGGGGTACAACCGGATACGCAGTATTTT. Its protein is CASSSGTGVQPDTQYF.

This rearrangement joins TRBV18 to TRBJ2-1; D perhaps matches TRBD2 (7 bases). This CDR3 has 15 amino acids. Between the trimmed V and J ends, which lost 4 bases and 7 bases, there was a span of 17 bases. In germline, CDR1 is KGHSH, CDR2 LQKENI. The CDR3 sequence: CASSLSRGPENEQFF. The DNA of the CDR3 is TGTGCCAGCTCACTGTCGCGGGGGCCGGAAAATGAGCAGTTCTTC.

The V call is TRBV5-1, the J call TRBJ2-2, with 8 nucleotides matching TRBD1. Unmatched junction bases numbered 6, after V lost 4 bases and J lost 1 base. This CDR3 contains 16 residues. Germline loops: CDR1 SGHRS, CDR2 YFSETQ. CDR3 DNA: TGCGCCAGCAGCCGAACCGGACAGGGGAACACCGGGGAGCTGTTTTTT. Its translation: CASSRTGQGNTGELFF.

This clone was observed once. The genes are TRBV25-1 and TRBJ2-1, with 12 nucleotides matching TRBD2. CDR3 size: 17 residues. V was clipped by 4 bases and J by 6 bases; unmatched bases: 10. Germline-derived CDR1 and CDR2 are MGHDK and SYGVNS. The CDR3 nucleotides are TGTGCCAGCAGTGCCGTCTTCCTAGCGGGAGGGAGCAATGAGCAGTTCTTC. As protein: CASSAVFLAGGSNEQFF. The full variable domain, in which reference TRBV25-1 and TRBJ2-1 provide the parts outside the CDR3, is EADIYQTPRYLVIGTGKKITLECSQTMGHDKMYWYQQDPGMELHLIHYSYGVNSTEKGDLSSESTVSRIRTEHFPLTLESARPSHTSQYLCASSAVFLAGGSNEQFFGPGTRLTVL.

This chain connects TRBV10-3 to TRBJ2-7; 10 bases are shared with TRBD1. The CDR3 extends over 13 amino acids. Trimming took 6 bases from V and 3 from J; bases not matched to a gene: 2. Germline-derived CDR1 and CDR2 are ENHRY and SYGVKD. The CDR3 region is CAISRDRGYEQYF. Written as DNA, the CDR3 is TGTGCCATCAGCCGGGACAGGGGCTACGAGCAGTACTTC.

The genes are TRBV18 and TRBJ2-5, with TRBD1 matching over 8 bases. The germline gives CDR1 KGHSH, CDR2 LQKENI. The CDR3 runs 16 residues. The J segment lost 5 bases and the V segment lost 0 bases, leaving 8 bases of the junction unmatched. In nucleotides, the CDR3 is TGTGCCAGCTCACCACCAAGACAGGGGTCCCCTGAGACCCAGTACTTC. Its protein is CASSPPRQGSPETQYF.

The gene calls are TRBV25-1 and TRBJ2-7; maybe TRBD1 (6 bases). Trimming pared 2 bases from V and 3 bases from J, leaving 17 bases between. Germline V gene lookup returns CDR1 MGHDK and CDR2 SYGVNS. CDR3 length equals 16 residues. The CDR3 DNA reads TGTGCCAGCAGTGAACACGGACAGTCTCGTCACTACGAGCAGTACTTC. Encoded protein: CASSEHGQSRHYEQYF.

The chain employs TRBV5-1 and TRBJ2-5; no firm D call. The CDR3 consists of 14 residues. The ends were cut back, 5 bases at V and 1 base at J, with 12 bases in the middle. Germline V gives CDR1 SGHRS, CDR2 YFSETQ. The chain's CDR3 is CASRFLSAQETQYF. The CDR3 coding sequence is TGCGCCAGCAGATTTCTGAGCGCCCAAGAGACCCAGTACTTC.

CDR3 in amino acids: CASSLRVYNEQFF. CDR3 bases: TGTGCCAGCAGTCTCCGGGTCTACAATGAGCAGTTCTTC. The chain recombines TRBV4-2 with TRBJ2-1; D is ambiguous. Trimming took 6 bases from V and 3 from J, leaving 9 bases between them. Per germline, CDR1 LGHNA and CDR2 YNFKEQ. This CDR3 has 13 residues.

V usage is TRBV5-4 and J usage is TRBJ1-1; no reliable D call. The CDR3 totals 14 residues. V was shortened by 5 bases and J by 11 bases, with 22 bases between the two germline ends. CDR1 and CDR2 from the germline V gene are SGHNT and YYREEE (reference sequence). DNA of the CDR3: TGTGCCAGCAGAGATAAGGATATGCCGGCCGGGGCTTTCTTT. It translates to CASRDKDMPAGAFF.

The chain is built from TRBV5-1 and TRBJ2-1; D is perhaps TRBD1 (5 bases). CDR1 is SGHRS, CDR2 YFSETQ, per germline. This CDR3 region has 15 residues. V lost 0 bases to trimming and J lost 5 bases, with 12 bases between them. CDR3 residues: CASSLVGQANNEQFF. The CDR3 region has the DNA TGCGCCAGCAGCTTGGTGGGGCAGGCCAACAATGAGCAGTTCTTC.

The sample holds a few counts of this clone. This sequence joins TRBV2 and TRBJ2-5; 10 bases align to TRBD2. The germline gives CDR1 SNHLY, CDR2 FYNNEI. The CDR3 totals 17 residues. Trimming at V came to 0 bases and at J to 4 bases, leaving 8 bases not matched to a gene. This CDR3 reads CASSEALRASGRETQYF. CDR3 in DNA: TGTGCCAGCAGTGAAGCGCTTAGGGCTAGCGGGAGAGAGACCCAGTACTTC.

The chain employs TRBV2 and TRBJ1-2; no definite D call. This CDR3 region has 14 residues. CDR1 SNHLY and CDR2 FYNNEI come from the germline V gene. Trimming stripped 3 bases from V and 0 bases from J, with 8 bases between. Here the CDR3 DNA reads TGTGCCAGCAGTGACCACTCTCCTAACTATGGCTACACCTTC. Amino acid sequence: CASSDHSPNYGYTF.

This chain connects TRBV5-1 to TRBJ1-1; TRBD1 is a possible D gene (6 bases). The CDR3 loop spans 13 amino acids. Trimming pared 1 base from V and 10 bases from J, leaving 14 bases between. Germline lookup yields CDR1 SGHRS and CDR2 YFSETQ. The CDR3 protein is CASSLRGADGAFF. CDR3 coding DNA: TGCGCCAGCAGCTTGCGGGGGGCGGACGGAGCTTTCTTT.

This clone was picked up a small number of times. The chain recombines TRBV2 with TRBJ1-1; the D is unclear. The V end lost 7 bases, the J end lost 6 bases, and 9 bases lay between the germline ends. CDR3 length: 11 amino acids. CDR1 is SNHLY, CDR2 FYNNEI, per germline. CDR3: CASNRLSEAFF. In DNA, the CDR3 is TGTGCCAGCAACCGGTTATCTGAAGCTTTCTTT.

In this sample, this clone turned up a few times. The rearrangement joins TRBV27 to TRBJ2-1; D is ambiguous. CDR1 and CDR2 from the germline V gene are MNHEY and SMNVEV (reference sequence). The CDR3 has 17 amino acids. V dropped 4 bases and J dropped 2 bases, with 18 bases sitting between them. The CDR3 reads CASSSPVGGFPYNEQFF. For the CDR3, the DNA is TGTGCCAGCAGTTCCCCGGTTGGCGGATTTCCCTACAATGAGCAGTTCTTC.

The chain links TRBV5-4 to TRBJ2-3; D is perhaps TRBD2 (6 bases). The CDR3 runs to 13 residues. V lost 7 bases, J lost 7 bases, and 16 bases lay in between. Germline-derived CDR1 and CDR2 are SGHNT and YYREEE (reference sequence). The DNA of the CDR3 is TGTGCCAGCTCCGGAGGGCCGGTAAATACGCAGTATTTT. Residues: CASSGGPVNTQYF.